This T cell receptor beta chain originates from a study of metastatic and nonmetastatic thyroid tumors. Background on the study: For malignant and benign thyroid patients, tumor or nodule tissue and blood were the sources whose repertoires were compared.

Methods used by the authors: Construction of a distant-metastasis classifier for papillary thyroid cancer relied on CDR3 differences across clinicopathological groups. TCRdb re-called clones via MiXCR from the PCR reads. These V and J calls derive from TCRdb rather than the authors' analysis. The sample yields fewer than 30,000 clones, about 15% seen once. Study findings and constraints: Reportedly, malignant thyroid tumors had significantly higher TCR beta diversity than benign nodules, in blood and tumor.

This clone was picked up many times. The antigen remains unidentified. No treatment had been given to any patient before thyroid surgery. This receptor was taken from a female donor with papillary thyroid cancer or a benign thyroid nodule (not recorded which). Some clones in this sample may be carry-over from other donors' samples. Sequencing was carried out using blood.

This CDR3 is CSAAGQGGNQPQHF. The CDR3 bases are TGCAGTGCTGCGGGACAGGGGGGCAATCAGCCCCAGCATTTT. The chain recombines TRBV20-1 with TRBJ1-5, with TRBD1 identical over 11 bases. Germline values: CDR1 DFQATT, CDR2 SNEGSKA (reference sequence). CDR3 size: 14 residues. Trimming took 5 bases from V and 2 from J; bases not matched to a gene: 2.